Sequencing of this T cell receptor (beta chain) was carried out in a study of blood T cells in healthy people across ages. Study context: The capture of about one barcoded beta molecule per two T cells was achieved by template switching.

The germline V gene has CDR1 LGHDT and CDR2 YNNKEL (reference sequence). There are 14 residues in the CDR3. Trimming stripped 0 bases from V and 0 bases from J, with 6 bases between. PCR was performed a second time for about 7 to 12 cycles using a sample-barcoded 5' primer and a J-beta primer mix. From the 5' RACE reads, TCRdb called clonotypes with MiXCR, one entry per CDR3 protein. The data show around 2 million distinct CDR3 sequences, more than 35% seen once. In its sample, this clonotype was seen a few times. In each sample, at least 7 million PBMCs were isolated. The V and J genes are TRBV3-1 and TRBJ2-7; D gene uncertain. Sequencing was performed on blood. This clonotype originated in a human donor in good health. DNA of the CDR3: TGTGCCAGCAGCCAAGACCCATACTCCTACGAGCAGTACTTC. It specifies CASSQDPYSYEQYF.